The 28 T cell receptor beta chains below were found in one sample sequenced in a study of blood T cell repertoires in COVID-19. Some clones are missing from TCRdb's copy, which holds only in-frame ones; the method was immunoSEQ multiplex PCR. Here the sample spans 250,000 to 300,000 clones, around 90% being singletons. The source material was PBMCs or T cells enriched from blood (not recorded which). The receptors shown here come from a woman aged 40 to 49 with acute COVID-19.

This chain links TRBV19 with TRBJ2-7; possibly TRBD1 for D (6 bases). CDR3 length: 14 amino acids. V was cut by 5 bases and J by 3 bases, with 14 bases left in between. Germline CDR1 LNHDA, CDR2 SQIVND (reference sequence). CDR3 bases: TGTGCCAGTAGTCTGGGGACACTAAACTACGAGCAGTACTTC. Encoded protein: CASSLGTLNYEQYF.

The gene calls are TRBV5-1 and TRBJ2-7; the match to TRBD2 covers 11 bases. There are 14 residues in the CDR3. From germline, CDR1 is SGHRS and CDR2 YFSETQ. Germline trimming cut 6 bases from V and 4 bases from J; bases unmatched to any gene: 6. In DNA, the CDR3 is TGCGCCAGCACGAGAACTAGCGGGAGTTACGAGCAGTACTTC. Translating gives CASTRTSGSYEQYF.

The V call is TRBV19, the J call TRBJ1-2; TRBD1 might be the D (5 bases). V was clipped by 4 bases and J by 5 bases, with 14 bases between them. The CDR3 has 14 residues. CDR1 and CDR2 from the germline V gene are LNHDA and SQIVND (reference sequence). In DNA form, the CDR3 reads TGTGCCAGTAGTACCAAGACAGTCCTATATGGCTACACCTTC. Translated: CASSTKTVLYGYTF.

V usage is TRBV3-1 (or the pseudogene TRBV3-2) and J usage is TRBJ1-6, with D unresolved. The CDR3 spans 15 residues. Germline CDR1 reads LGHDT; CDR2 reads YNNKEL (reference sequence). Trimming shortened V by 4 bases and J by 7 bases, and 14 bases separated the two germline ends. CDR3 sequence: CASSPRVFRNSPLHF. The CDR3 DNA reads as TGTGCCAGCAGCCCGAGGGTGTTTAGGAATTCACCCCTCCACTTT.

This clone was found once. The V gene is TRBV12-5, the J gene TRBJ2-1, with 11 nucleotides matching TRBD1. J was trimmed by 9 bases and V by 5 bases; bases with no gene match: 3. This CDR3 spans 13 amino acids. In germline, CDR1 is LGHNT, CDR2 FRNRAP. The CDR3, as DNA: TGTGCTAGTGGTCCCGGGACAGGGGGTGAGCAGTTCTTC. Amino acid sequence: CASGPGTGGEQFF.

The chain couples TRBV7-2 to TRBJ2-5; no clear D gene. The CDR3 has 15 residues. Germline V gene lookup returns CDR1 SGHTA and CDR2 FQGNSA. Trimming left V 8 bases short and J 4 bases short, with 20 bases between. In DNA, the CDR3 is TGTGCCAGCTCCTTAGTAACTAAAGGCGGAGAGACCCAGTACTTC. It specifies CASSLVTKGGETQYF.

As DNA, the CDR3 is TGTGCCAGCAGCTTCTCCCCCTACGAGCAGTACTTC. This gives the protein CASSFSPYEQYF. The chain carries TRBV12-1 and TRBJ2-7; the tabulated D call, TRBD2, remains unverified against the DNA. TRBV12-1 is a pseudogene locus. This CDR3 is built from 12 residues.

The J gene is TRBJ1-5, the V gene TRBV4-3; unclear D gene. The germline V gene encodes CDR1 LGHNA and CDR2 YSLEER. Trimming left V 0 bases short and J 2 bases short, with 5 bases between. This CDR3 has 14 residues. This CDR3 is CASSQDGGNQPQHF. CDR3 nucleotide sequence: TGCGCCAGCAGCCAAGATGGAGGCAATCAGCCCCAGCATTTT.

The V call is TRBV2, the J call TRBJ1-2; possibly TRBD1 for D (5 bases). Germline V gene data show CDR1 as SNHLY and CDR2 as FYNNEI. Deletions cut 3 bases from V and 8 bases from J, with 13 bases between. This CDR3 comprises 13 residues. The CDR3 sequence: CASSDFRVWGYTF. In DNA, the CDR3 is TGTGCCAGCAGTGATTTCAGGGTTTGGGGCTACACCTTC.

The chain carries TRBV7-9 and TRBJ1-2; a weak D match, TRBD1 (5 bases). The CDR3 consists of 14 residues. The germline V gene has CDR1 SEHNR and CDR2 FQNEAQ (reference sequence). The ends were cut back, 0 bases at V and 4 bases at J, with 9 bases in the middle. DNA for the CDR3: TGTGCCAGCAGCTTAGCCGACAGTCGCTATGGCTACACCTTC. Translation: CASSLADSRYGYTF.

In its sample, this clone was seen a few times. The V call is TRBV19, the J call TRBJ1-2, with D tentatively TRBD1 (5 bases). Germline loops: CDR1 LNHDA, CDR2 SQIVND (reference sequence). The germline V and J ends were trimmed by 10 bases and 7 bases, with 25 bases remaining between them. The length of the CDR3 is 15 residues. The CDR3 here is CATKPGLAGSLGYTF. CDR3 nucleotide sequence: TGTGCCACCAAACCGGGACTAGCGGGGTCTCTTGGCTACACCTTC.

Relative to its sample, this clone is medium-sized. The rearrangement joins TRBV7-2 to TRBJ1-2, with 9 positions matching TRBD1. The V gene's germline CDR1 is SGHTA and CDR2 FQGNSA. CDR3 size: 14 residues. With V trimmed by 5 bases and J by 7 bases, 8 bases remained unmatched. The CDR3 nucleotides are TGTGCCAGCAGCCCACGGGACAGGGTGTCTGGCTACACCTTC. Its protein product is CASSPRDRVSGYTF.

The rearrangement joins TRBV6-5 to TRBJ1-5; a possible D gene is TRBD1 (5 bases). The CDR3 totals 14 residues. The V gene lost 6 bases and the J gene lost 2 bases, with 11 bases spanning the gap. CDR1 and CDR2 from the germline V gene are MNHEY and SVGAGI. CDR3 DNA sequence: TGTGCCAGCAGCCGCTCGGGGGGCAATCAGCCCCAGCATTTT. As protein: CASSRSGGNQPQHF.

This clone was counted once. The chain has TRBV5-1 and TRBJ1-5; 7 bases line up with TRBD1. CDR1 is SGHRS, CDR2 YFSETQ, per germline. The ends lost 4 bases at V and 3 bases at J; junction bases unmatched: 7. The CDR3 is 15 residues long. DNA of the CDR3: TGCGCCAGCAGCCCCTGGACAGGAGTCAATCAGCCCCAGCATTTT. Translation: CASSPWTGVNQPQHF.

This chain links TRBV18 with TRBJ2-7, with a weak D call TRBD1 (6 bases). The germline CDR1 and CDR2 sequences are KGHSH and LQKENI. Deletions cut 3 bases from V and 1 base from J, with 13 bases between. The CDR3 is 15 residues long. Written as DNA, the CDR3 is TGTGCCAGCTCACCGGGGACACCAACTTCCTACGAGCAGTACTTC. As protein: CASSPGTPTSYEQYF. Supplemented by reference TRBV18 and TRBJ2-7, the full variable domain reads NAGVMQNPRHLVRRRGQEARLRCSPMKGHSHVYWYRQLPEEGLKFMVYLQKENIIDESGMPKERFSAEFPKEGPSILRIQQVVRGDSAAYFCASSPGTPTSYEQYFGPGTRLTVT.

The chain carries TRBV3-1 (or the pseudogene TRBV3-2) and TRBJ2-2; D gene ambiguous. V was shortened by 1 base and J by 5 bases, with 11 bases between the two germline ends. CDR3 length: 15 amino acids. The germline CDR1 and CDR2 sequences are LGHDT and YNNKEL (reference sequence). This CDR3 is CASSQGQVITGELFF. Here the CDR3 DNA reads TGTGCCAGCAGCCAAGGGCAGGTTATAACCGGGGAGCTGTTTTTT.

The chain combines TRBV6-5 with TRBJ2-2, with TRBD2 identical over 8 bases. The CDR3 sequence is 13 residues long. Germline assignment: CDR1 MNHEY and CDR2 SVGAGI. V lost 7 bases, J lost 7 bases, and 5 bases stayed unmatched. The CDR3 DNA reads TGTGCCAGCACCCGGGGGGGCGGCGGGGAGCTGTTTTTT. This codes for CASTRGGGGELFF.

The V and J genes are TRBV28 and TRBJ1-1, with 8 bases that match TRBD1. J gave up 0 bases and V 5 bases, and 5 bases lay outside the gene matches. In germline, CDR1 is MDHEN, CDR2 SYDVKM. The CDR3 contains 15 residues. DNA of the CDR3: TGTGCCAGCAGTACACAGACAGGGGTGAACACTGAAGCTTTCTTT. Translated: CASSTQTGVNTEAFF.

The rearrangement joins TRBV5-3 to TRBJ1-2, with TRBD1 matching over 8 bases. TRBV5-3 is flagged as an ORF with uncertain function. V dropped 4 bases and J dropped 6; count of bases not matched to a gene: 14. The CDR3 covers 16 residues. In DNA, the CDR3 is TGTGCCAGAAGCCGAATAAAAAGACAGGGGAGGAATGGCTACACCTTC. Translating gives CARSRIKRQGRNGYTF.

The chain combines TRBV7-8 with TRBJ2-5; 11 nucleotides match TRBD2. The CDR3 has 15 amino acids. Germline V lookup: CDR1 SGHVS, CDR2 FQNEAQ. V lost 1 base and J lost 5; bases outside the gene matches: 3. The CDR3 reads CASSLVAGGPETQYF. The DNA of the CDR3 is TGTGCCAGCAGCTTAGTAGCGGGGGGGCCGGAGACCCAGTACTTC.

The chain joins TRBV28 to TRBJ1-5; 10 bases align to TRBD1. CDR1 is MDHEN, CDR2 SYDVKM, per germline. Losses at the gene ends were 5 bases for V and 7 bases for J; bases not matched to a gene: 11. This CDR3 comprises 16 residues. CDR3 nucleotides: TGTGCCAGCAGTCCCATCCCGGGACAGGGGCAACAGCCCCAGCATTTT. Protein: CASSPIPGQGQQPQHF. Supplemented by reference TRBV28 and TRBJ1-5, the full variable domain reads DVKVTQSSRYLVKRTGEKVFLECVQDMDHENMFWYRQDPGLGLRLIYFSYDVKMKEKGDIPEGYSVSREKKERFSLILESASTNQTSMYLCASSPIPGQGQQPQHFGDGTRLSIL.

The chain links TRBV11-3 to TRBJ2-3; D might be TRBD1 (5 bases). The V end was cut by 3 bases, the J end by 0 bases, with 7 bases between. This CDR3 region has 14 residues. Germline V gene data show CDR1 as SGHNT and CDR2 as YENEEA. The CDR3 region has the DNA TGTGCCAGCAGCTTGGGGCAGAGCACAGATACGCAGTATTTT. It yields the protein CASSLGQSTDTQYF.

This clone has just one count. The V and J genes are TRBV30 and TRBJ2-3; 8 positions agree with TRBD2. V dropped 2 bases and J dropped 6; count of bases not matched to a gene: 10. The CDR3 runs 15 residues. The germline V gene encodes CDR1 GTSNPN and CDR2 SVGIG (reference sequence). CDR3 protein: CAWSPKTSGGDTQYF. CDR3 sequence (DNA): TGTGCCTGGAGTCCAAAAACTAGCGGAGGGGATACGCAGTATTTT.

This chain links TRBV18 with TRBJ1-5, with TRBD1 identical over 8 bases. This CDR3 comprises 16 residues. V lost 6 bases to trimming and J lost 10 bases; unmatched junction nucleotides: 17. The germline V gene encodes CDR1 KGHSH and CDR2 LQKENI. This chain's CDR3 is CASSQTGTGAIAPQHF. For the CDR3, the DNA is TGTGCCAGCTCCCAAACCGGGACAGGCGCAATCGCACCCCAGCATTTT. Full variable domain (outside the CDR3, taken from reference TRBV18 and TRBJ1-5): NAGVMQNPRHLVRRRGQEARLRCSPMKGHSHVYWYRQLPEEGLKFMVYLQKENIIDESGMPKERFSAEFPKEGPSILRIQQVVRGDSAAYFCASSQTGTGAIAPQHFGDGTRLSIL.

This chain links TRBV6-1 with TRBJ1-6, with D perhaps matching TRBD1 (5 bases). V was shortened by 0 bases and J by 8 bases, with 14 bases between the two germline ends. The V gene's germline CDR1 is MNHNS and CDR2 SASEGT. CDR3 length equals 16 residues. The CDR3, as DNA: TGTGCCAGCAGTGAAGCGCTCGGGGGGTGGTATTCACCCCTCCACTTT. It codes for CASSEALGGWYSPLHF.

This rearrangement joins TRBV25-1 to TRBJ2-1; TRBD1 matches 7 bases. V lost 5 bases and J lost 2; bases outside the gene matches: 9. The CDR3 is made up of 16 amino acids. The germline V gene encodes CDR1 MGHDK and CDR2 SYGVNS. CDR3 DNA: TGTGCCAGCAGTTCCCTGGGGCAGGGGGCCTACAATGAGCAGTTCTTC. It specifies CASSSLGQGAYNEQFF.

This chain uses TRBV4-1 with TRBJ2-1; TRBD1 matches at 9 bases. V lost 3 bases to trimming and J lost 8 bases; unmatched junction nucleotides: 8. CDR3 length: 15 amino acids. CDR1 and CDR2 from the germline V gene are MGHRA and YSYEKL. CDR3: CASSQERDRAYEQFF. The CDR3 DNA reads TGCGCCAGCAGCCAGGAACGGGACAGGGCATATGAGCAGTTCTTC.

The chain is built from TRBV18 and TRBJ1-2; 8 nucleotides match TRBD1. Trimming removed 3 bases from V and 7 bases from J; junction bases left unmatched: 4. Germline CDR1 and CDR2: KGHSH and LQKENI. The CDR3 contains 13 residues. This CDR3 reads CASSPRGQGGYTF. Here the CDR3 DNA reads TGTGCCAGCTCACCCAGGGGGCAGGGTGGCTACACCTTC.